The 17 T cell receptor beta chains below all came from one sample that was sequenced in a study of cytomegalovirus exposure and HLA in healthy donors (dated by TCRdb to about 2017). Library prep was done by the immunoSEQ multiplex PCR assay. The multiplex PCR relied on a mix of 60 forward primers for TCR Vbeta segments and 13 reverse primers for TCR Jbeta segments. Not all clones reach the TCRdb copy of this immuneACCESS table, which keeps in-frame sequences only. Checked studies attribute under half of the gap to unresolved V genes and leave the rest unexplained. A total of about 120,000 clones appear in this sample, 9.5% of them only once. The biggest ten clones account for less than 4% of the sample. The sample comprised PBMCs. The receptors come from a man younger than 45 in good health and CMV-seronegative.

The rearrangement uses TRBV7-9 and TRBJ1-2; D remains unclear. CDR3 length: 15 residues. Germline CDR1 is SEHNR and CDR2 is FQNEAQ (reference sequence). Trimming removed 4 bases from V and 4 bases from J, with 16 bases in between. Here the CDR3 reads CASSSGSLRTYGYTF. The CDR3 DNA reads as TGTGCCAGCAGCTCCGGGTCCTTAAGAACCTATGGCTACACCTTC.

V and J are TRBV11-3 and TRBJ2-3, with unresolved D. This CDR3 contains 12 residues. The germline V gene has CDR1 SGHNT and CDR2 YENEEA. With 3 bases removed from V and 4 bases from J, the gap between germline ends came to 5 bases. This CDR3 reads CASSLSADTQYF. DNA of the CDR3: TGTGCCAGCAGCTTGAGCGCAGATACGCAGTATTTT.

The rearrangement links TRBV5-6 to TRBJ2-2; TRBD2 is a possible D gene (6 bases). Germline CDR1 SGHDT, CDR2 YYEEEE. Trimming removed 6 bases at V and 6 bases at J, with 24 bases between. There are 17 residues in the CDR3. The CDR3 nucleotides read TGTGCCAGCATTGGGGGGTCCTTGGGGTCCAAGCCCGGGGAGCTGTTTTTT. Protein sequence: CASIGGSLGSKPGELFF. The full variable domain, rest sourced from reference TRBV5-6 and TRBJ2-2, is DAGVTQSPTHLIKTRGQQVTLRCSPKSGHDTVSWYQQALGQGPQFIFQYYEEEERQRGNFPDRFSGHQFPNYSSELNVNALLLGDSALYLCASIGGSLGSKPGELFFGEGSRLTVL.

This clone has just a few counts. The rearrangement links TRBV6-5 to TRBJ1-1, with D maybe TRBD1 (5 bases). CDR1 and CDR2 (germline): MNHEY, SVGAGI. Trimming cost V 7 bases and J 4 bases, with 19 bases left between them. This CDR3 contains 15 residues. This chain's CDR3 is CASTNGGEPLTEAFF. CDR3 DNA sequence: TGTGCCAGCACCAACGGGGGTGAACCGCTCACTGAAGCTTTCTTT.

This clone was recorded a few times. V and J are TRBV18 and TRBJ1-6; D is uncertain. Trimming left V 0 bases short and J 13 bases short, with 16 bases between. CDR3 length equals 15 residues. Germline V gives CDR1 KGHSH, CDR2 LQKENI. CDR3 region: CASSPPEGSVSPLHF. CDR3 DNA sequence: TGTGCCAGCTCACCACCGGAGGGAAGTGTGTCTCCCCTCCACTTT.

This chain links TRBV27 with TRBJ1-5, with 10 bases fitting TRBD1. Looked up from germline, CDR1 is MNHEY and CDR2 is SMNVEV (reference sequence). CDR3 length: 15 amino acids. V dropped 5 bases and J dropped 7; count of bases not matched to a gene: 8. The CDR3 nucleotides read TGTGCCAGCAGTCCCCGGGACAGGGGAAGGCAGCCCCAGCATTTT. It codes for CASSPRDRGRQPQHF.

This clone is labeled medium-sized. The chain links TRBV6-1 to TRBJ2-3, with 11 bases that match TRBD2. V was pared by 4 bases and J by 5 bases, with 5 bases of the junction left unmatched. This CDR3 comprises 15 residues. Germline values: CDR1 MNHNS, CDR2 SASEGT. The CDR3 DNA sequence: TGTGCCAGCAGTGTACTAGCGGGGGCGGGAGATACGCAGTATTTT. It codes for CASSVLAGAGDTQYF.

V is TRBV5-1 and J is TRBJ1-1; weak D call: TRBD1 (6 bases). The CDR3 is 14 amino acids. The V end was cut by 1 base, the J end by 6 bases, with 13 bases between. The germline gives CDR1 SGHRS, CDR2 YFSETQ. The chain's CDR3 is CASSLFTGWPEAFF. The CDR3 coding sequence is TGCGCCAGCAGCTTGTTCACAGGGTGGCCTGAAGCTTTCTTT.

The chain has TRBV7-6 and TRBJ2-2, with D perhaps TRBD2 (7 bases). CDR3 length equals 15 residues. V dropped 5 bases and J dropped 3 bases, with 13 bases sitting between them. Germline V lookup: CDR1 SGHVS, CDR2 FNYEAQ. CDR3 protein: CASSPGGRDTGELFF. DNA of the CDR3: TGTGCCAGCAGCCCCGGGGGGCGGGACACCGGGGAGCTGTTTTTT.

V usage is TRBV5-6 and J usage is TRBJ2-7; D is perhaps TRBD2 (5 bases). CDR1 and CDR2 (germline): SGHDT, YYEEEE. CDR3 length: 14 residues. The V gene lost 7 bases and the J gene lost 4 bases, with 18 bases spanning the gap. CDR3 DNA: TGTGCCAGCGGAGGACTTGGCCCAACATACGAGCAGTACTTC. Encoded protein: CASGGLGPTYEQYF.

This clone has only a few counts. This chain connects TRBV7-9 to TRBJ2-7, with D possibly TRBD1 on 5 matching bases. CDR1 and CDR2 from the germline V gene are SEHNR and FQNEAQ (reference sequence). This CDR3 has 12 residues. The V gene lost 5 bases and the J gene lost 4 bases, with 9 bases spanning the gap. DNA of the CDR3: TGTGCCAGCAGCCAGACAGCTTACGAGCAGTACTTC. Translating it yields CASSQTAYEQYF.

The genes are TRBV5-4 and TRBJ2-7; D not certain. Germline values: CDR1 SGHNT, CDR2 YYREEE (reference sequence). Trimming cost V 2 bases and J 0 bases, with 9 bases left between them. The CDR3 runs 14 residues. The CDR3 coding sequence is TGTGCCAGCAGCTTCCAGGTGAGCTCCTACGAGCAGTACTTC. It yields the protein CASSFQVSSYEQYF.

This clone occurred a few times. The chain has TRBV30 and TRBJ2-5; 8 bases line up with TRBD1. The junction had 8 bases not matched to a gene; V was cut back by 4 bases and J by 4 bases. The CDR3 runs 14 residues. CDR1 is GTSNPN, CDR2 SVGIG, per germline (reference sequence). CDR3 region: CAWKWGRGRETQYF. In DNA form, the CDR3 reads TGTGCCTGGAAGTGGGGCAGGGGGCGAGAGACCCAGTACTTC.

This clone was picked up a small number of times. The chain has TRBV15 and TRBJ1-5, with D possibly matching TRBD1 (6 bases). Germline loops: CDR1 LNHNV, CDR2 YYDKDF (reference sequence). This CDR3 region has 17 residues. Trimming cost V 1 base and J 4 bases, with 17 bases left between them. The CDR3 protein is CATSRGVRQGLNQPQHF. As DNA, the CDR3 is TGTGCCACCAGCAGAGGCGTTAGGCAGGGGCTAAATCAGCCCCAGCATTTT.

The gene calls are TRBV7-9 and TRBJ2-5; 7 nucleotides line up with TRBD1. TRBJ2-7 explains the end of the DNA better; the J call may be wrong. The CDR3 contains 13 residues. Germline V gene sequence: CDR1 SEHNR, CDR2 FQNEAQ (reference sequence). The CDR3 sequence: CASARDSSYEQYF. The CDR3 DNA sequence: TGTGCCAGCGCCCGGGACAGCTCCTACGAGCAGTACTTC.

V usage is TRBV5-6 and J usage is TRBJ1-1, with D perhaps matching TRBD1 (6 bases). This CDR3 has 13 residues. V was clipped by 0 bases and J by 5 bases, with 8 bases between them. Per the germline V gene, CDR1 is SGHDT and CDR2 is YYEEEE. As DNA, the CDR3 is TGTGCCAGCAGCTTGGCACAGGGAACTGAAGCTTTCTTT. This gives the protein CASSLAQGTEAFF.

Only a few counts were recorded for this clone. This chain joins TRBV19 and TRBJ2-3; 10 nucleotides line up with TRBD1. The trim removed 5 bases at V and 3 bases at J, leaving 5 bases unmatched. The germline V gene has CDR1 LNHDA and CDR2 SQIVND (reference sequence). The CDR3 loop spans 15 amino acids. CDR3 in amino acids: CASSATGGITDTQYF. CDR3 nucleotides: TGTGCCAGTAGTGCGACAGGGGGCATAACAGATACGCAGTATTTT.